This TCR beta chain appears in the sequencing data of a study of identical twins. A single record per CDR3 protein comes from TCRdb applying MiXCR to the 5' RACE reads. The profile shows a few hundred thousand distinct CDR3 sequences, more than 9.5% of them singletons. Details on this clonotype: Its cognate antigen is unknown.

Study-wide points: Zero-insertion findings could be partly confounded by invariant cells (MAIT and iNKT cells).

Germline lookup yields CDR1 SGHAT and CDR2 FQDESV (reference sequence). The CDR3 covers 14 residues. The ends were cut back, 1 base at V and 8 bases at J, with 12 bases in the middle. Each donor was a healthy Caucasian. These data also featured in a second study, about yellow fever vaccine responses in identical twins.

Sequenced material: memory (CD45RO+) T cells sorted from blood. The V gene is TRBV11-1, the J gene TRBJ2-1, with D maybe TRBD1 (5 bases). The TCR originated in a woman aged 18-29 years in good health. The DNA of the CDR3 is TGTGCCAGCAGCTTAGTGGACCAGGGCTATGAGCAGTTCTTC. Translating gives CASSLVDQGYEQFF. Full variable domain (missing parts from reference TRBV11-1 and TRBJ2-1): EAEVAQSPRYKITEKSQAVAFWCDPISGHATLYWYRQILGQGPELLVQFQDESVVDDSQLPKDRFSAERLKGVDSTLKIQPAELGDSAMYLCASSLVDQGYEQFFGPGTRLTVL.